This TCR beta chain was sequenced during a study of beta chain features in type 1 diabetes. Findings of the study overall: Within each of all four CD4+ subsets, Type 1 diabetes patients had TCRB CDR3s that were moderately but significantly shorter.

Investigators reverse transcribed all isolated RNA, so they sequenced expressed TCRB transcripts. TCRdb keeps only in-frame clones here, not all; method: immunoSEQ multiplex PCR. The repertoire consists of almost 350,000 clones, with around 9% occurring once and the leading ten covering around 1%. This clone was seen a handful of times. What it binds is unknown. The germline V gene has CDR1 WNHNN and CDR2 SYGVQD (reference sequence). The CDR3 consists of 14 residues. V shed 6 bases, J shed 7 bases, and the junction held 7 bases outside the gene matches. The chain recombines TRBV10-1 with TRBJ2-2, with TRBD1 matching over 8 bases. The TCR originated in a man aged 25 to 40 with type 1 diabetes. The sample was central memory CD4+ T cells from blood. CDR3 region: CASRSNRGVGELFF. Here the CDR3 DNA reads TGCGCCAGCAGGAGCAACAGGGGGGTCGGGGAGCTGTTTTTT.